This T cell receptor (beta chain) was identified during a study of T cell responses to AZD1222 COVID-19 vaccine. Clones were read by immunoSEQ multiplex PCR, and TCRdb kept only the in-frame ones, dropping some. The sample yields 150,000 or so clones, under 95% seen once. Study-wide results and limits: Possibly, clonal diversity was underestimated; donors were largely white British and included more females. CD4 TCRs associated with vaccination spanned spike, dominating at 160-218 and 743-854. Unmutated variant regions reportedly attract nearly half of all spike-specific TCRs. After the peak T cell response, and only then, were repertoires sampled.

Comments on this clone: Its matching antigen is unknown.

With 3 bases removed from V and 8 bases from J, the gap between germline ends came to 10 bases. CDR1 is MNHEY, CDR2 SMNVEV, per germline (reference sequence). This CDR3 has 12 residues. Specimen: peripheral blood, collected on day 0 of AZD1222 vaccination. J is TRBJ1-2 and V is TRBV27; tentatively, D is TRBD1 (6 bases). The source is an adult in good health. This CDR3 is CASSFRGGGYTF. The CDR3 coding sequence is TGTGCCAGCAGTTTTAGAGGGGGGGGCTACACCTTC.